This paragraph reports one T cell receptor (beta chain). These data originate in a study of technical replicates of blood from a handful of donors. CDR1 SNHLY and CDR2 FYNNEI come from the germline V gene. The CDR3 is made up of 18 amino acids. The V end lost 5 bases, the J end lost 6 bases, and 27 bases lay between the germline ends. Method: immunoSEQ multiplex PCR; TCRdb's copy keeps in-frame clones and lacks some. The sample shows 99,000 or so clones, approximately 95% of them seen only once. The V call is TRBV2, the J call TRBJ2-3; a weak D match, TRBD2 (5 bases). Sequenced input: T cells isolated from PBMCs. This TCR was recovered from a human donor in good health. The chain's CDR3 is CASSPTLGAPKRIDTQYF. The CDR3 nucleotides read TGTGCCAGCAGTCCCACGTTGGGAGCCCCCAAACGAATCGATACGCAGTATTTT.